Below, 27 T cell receptor beta chains from the same sample are listed, as sequenced in a study of cytomegalovirus exposure and HLA in healthy donors. Use of 60 Vbeta and 13 Jbeta primers characterized the PCR. TCRdb's copy holds only in-frame clones and misses some; the assay was immunoSEQ multiplex PCR. The repertoire includes 140,000 to 150,000 clones, about 75% of them detected once, and about 4.5% sits in the top ten. The sample taken for sequencing was PBMCs. Receptor source: a man in his sixties in good health and CMV-seronegative.

The chain joins TRBV5-1 to TRBJ2-7; D may be TRBD2 (6 bases). Germline CDR1 is SGHRS and CDR2 is YFSETQ. The V end lost 2 bases, the J end lost 3 bases, and 15 bases lay between the germline ends. The CDR3 extends over 15 amino acids. The CDR3: CASSLGRGAFYEQYF. Here the CDR3 DNA reads TGCGCCAGCAGCTTAGGACGCGGGGCGTTCTACGAGCAGTACTTC.

This rearrangement joins TRBV5-8 to TRBJ1-1, with 11 bases aligning to TRBD1. The V gene end was trimmed by 5 bases and the J gene end by 3 bases; junction bases not matched to a gene: 6. Looked up from germline, CDR1 is SGHTS and CDR2 is YDEGEE. The CDR3 runs to 15 residues. This chain's CDR3 is CASRSGQGVDTEAFF. CDR3 coding DNA: TGTGCCAGCAGGTCGGGACAGGGGGTCGACACTGAAGCTTTCTTT. The full variable domain, its missing parts supplied by reference TRBV5-8 and TRBJ1-1, is EAGVTQSPTHLIKTRGQQATLRCSPISGHTSVYWYQQALGLGLQFLLWYDEGEERNRGNFPPRFSGRQFPNYSSELNVNALELEDSALYLCASRSGQGVDTEAFFGQGTRLTVV.

This chain joins TRBV9 and TRBJ2-5; 9 bases fit TRBD1. Germline CDR1 reads SGDLS; CDR2 reads YYNGEE. This CDR3 comprises 18 residues. V gave up 2 bases and J gave up 4 bases; unmatched junction bases: 15. The CDR3 loop is CASSVTIRSTGGGETQYF. CDR3 sequence (DNA): TGTGCCAGCAGCGTTACGATCCGTTCGACAGGGGGAGGAGAGACCCAGTACTTC.

The gene calls are TRBV21-1 and TRBJ2-7; the tabulated D call, TRBD2, remains unverified against the DNA. TRBV21-1 is a pseudogene locus. This CDR3 spans 16 amino acids. The CDR3 DNA reads as TGTGCCAGCAGCAAGGGTGCCGGGACTAGCGGCTACGAGCAGTACTTC. Translated: CASSKGAGTSGYEQYF.

This clone showed up just a few times. The chain links TRBV20-1 to TRBJ2-1; no reliable D call. The germline V gene encodes CDR1 DFQATT and CDR2 SNEGSKA (reference sequence). The CDR3 is made up of 11 amino acids. The V and J ends lost 4 bases and 4 bases respectively, with 5 bases between them. DNA for the CDR3: TGCAGTGCTACCCTTTACAATGAGCAGTTCTTC. This encodes CSATLYNEQFF.

This clone was observed a handful of times. The J gene is TRBJ2-2, the V gene TRBV2; unclear D gene. In germline, CDR1 is SNHLY, CDR2 FYNNEI. V was pared by 6 bases and J by 6 bases, with 17 bases between. The CDR3 is made up of 15 amino acids. The DNA for the CDR3 is TGTGCCAGCAGAGTTGACCTTTTGAGCGCCGGGGAGCTGTTTTTT. Protein product: CASRVDLLSAGELFF.

This clone appeared a few times. The chain employs TRBV6-1 and TRBJ1-6; D perhaps matches TRBD1 (6 bases). This CDR3 contains 18 residues. Germline V gene sequence: CDR1 MNHNS, CDR2 SASEGT. Trimming took 1 base from V and 6 from J, leaving 19 bases between them. The CDR3 nucleotides are TGTGCCAGCAGTGAAGGATTAGAGGGGGGGAGACCTAATTCACCCCTCCACTTT. It encodes CASSEGLEGGRPNSPLHF.

This clone was recorded many times. The J gene is TRBJ1-1, the V gene TRBV6-1; D is possibly TRBD1 (6 bases). Germline V gives CDR1 MNHNS, CDR2 SASEGT. V was trimmed by 2 bases and J by 5 bases, leaving 12 bases between them. The CDR3 loop spans 14 amino acids. DNA for the CDR3: TGTGCCAGCAGTGAAATCAGGGGACGGACTGAAGCTTTCTTT. Its translation: CASSEIRGRTEAFF.

This rearrangement joins TRBV30 to TRBJ2-2; TRBD2 matches at 13 bases. Per the germline V gene, CDR1 is GTSNPN and CDR2 is SVGIG (reference sequence). V dropped 5 bases and J dropped 5; count of bases not matched to a gene: 8. The CDR3 contains 16 residues. Here the CDR3 DNA reads TGTGCCTGGTCGGGACTAGCGGGATCTCTAACCGGGGAGCTGTTTTTT. This gives the protein CAWSGLAGSLTGELFF.

The chain joins TRBV5-4 to TRBJ1-4, with 10 nucleotides matching TRBD1. The CDR3 has 17 residues. Trimming took 4 bases from V and 0 from J; bases not matched to a gene: 6. Germline V gene lookup returns CDR1 SGHNT and CDR2 YYREEE (reference sequence). CDR3 residues: CASSPGTGVATNEKLFF. Here the CDR3 DNA reads TGTGCCAGCAGCCCCGGGACAGGGGTTGCAACTAATGAAAAACTGTTTTTT.

V is TRBV5-1 and J is TRBJ2-1, with 9 bases that match TRBD2. Germline trimming cut 4 bases from V and 5 bases from J; bases unmatched to any gene: 22. CDR1 and CDR2 (germline): SGHRS, YFSETQ. The CDR3 totals 20 residues. The CDR3 reads CASSPSTGTTSGFLDNEQFF. CDR3 sequence (DNA): TGCGCCAGCAGCCCGTCTACCGGGACAACTAGCGGGTTCCTAGACAATGAGCAGTTCTTC.

The chain is built from TRBV4-2 and TRBJ1-1, with D uncertain. V was pared by 7 bases and J by 5 bases, with 14 bases between. CDR1 and CDR2 from the germline V gene are LGHNA and YNFKEQ. This CDR3 contains 13 residues. The CDR3 DNA follows: TGTGCCAGCACCTTAAGACGGGGAACTGAAGCTTTCTTT. It translates to CASTLRRGTEAFF.

The chain couples TRBV5-1 to TRBJ1-1, with 7 bases that match TRBD1. Germline trimming cut 0 bases from V and 5 bases from J; bases unmatched to any gene: 1. The germline CDR1 and CDR2 sequences are SGHRS and YFSETQ. The CDR3 sequence is 13 residues long. The CDR3 nucleotides read TGCGCCAGCAGCTTGGTACAGGGGACTGAAGCTTTCTTT. Translation gives CASSLVQGTEAFF.

The chain is built from TRBV29-1 and TRBJ1-2; TRBD1 is a possible D gene (5 bases). The CDR3 covers 13 residues. Germline CDR1 SQVTM, CDR2 ANQGSEA. V was pared by 3 bases and J by 4 bases, with 12 bases between. CDR3 sequence: CSVEAGRAYGYTF. Written as DNA, the CDR3 is TGCAGCGTTGAGGCAGGGAGGGCCTATGGCTACACCTTC. The whole variable domain, filled in from reference TRBV29-1 and TRBJ1-2, reads SAVISQKPSRDICQRGTSLTIQCQVDSQVTMMFWYRQQPGQSLTLIATANQGSEATYESGFVIDKFPISRPNLTFSTLTVSNMSPEDSSIYLCSVEAGRAYGYTFGSGTRLTVV.

This clone showed up just a few times. V usage is TRBV15 and J usage is TRBJ1-5; 8 nucleotides align to TRBD1. The ends lost 2 bases at V and 2 bases at J; junction bases unmatched: 5. This CDR3 spans 16 amino acids. The V gene's germline CDR1 is LNHNV and CDR2 YYDKDF (reference sequence). The CDR3 spells CATSRKPGGGNQPQHF. The CDR3 nucleotides read TGTGCCACCAGCAGAAAGCCAGGGGGCGGCAATCAGCCCCAGCATTTT.

The chain carries TRBV2 and TRBJ2-5; 7 bases are shared with TRBD1. The CDR3 sequence is 14 residues long. The J segment lost 1 base and the V segment lost 6 bases, leaving 5 bases of the junction unmatched. Per the germline V gene, CDR1 is SNHLY and CDR2 is FYNNEI. The CDR3 DNA sequence: TGTGCCAGCAGAACGGACAGGACCCAAGAGACCCAGTACTTC. Amino acid sequence: CASRTDRTQETQYF. The entire variable domain, with the rest obtained from reference TRBV2 and TRBJ2-5, is as follows: EPEVTQTPSHQVTQMGQEVILRCVPISNHLYFYWYRQILGQKVEFLVSFYNNEISEKSEIFDDQFSVERPDGSNFTLKIRSTKLEDSAMYFCASRTDRTQETQYFGPGTRLLVL.

The chain has TRBV11-2 and TRBJ2-2; D remains unclear. Germline V gene sequence: CDR1 SGHAT, CDR2 FQNNGV. The CDR3 loop spans 13 amino acids. V lost 3 bases, J lost 2 bases, and 4 bases lay in between. The CDR3 spells CASSFSNTGELFF. CDR3 in DNA: TGTGCCAGCAGCTTCTCCAACACCGGGGAGCTGTTTTTT. The full variable domain, its missing parts supplied by reference TRBV11-2 and TRBJ2-2, is EAGVAQSPRYKIIEKRQSVAFWCNPISGHATLYWYQQILGQGPKLLIQFQNNGVVDDSQLPKDRFSAERLKGVDSTLKIQPAKLEDSAVYLCASSFSNTGELFFGEGSRLTVL.

The chain is built from TRBV7-6 and TRBJ2-5; tentative D call: TRBD1 (6 bases). Per the germline V gene, CDR1 is SGHVS and CDR2 is FNYEAQ. This CDR3 contains 14 residues. V shed 5 bases and J shed 2 bases, with 12 bases lying between them. The CDR3 bases are TGTGCCAGCAGCCGTACAGGGAATCAAGAGACCCAGTACTTC. Residues: CASSRTGNQETQYF.

This clone was observed a few times. This chain connects TRBV27 to TRBJ2-1; perhaps TRBD2 as D (6 bases). Germline V gives CDR1 MNHEY, CDR2 SMNVEV (reference sequence). The CDR3 spans 13 residues. Trimming pared 3 bases from V and 9 bases from J, leaving 12 bases between. The CDR3 DNA reads TGTGCCAGCAGTTTTGGGGCCGGGGGTGAGCAGTTCTTC. Protein sequence: CASSFGAGGEQFF.

The chain uses TRBV6-1 and TRBJ1-1, with D uncertain. Trimming removed 2 bases from V and 3 bases from J, with 13 bases in between. Germline CDR1 reads MNHNS; CDR2 reads SASEGT. The CDR3 spans 15 residues. This CDR3 reads CASSESLNPDTEAFF. Here the CDR3 DNA reads TGTGCCAGCAGTGAATCACTAAACCCTGACACTGAAGCTTTCTTT.

This clone was recorded a few times. This rearrangement joins TRBV6-5 to TRBJ2-4, with a weak D call TRBD1 (5 bases). The CDR3 has 15 residues. Germline lookup yields CDR1 MNHEY and CDR2 SVGAGI. V dropped 6 bases and J dropped 3 bases, with 15 bases sitting between them. CDR3 nucleotides: TGTGCCAGCAGCCCCAGGGTGTTGGGCAAAAACATTCAGTACTTC. As protein: CASSPRVLGKNIQYF.

The CDR3 DNA follows: TGTGCCAGCAGCTGGGGACAGGGGCCTCAGCCCCAGCATTTT. Translation gives CASSWGQGPQPQHF. This chain uses TRBV7-9 with TRBJ1-5; 10 positions agree with TRBD1. Germline V lookup: CDR1 SEHNR, CDR2 FQNEAQ (reference sequence). V lost 4 bases, J lost 6 bases, and 3 bases stayed unmatched. This CDR3 comprises 14 residues.

The CDR3 DNA reads TGTGCCAGCATGAGAGGGGGAATCAATCAGCCCCAGCATTTT. This codes for CASMRGGINQPQHF. V gene TRBV6-1 combines with J gene TRBJ1-5, with D possibly TRBD1 on 6 matching bases. Germline CDR1 reads MNHNS; CDR2 reads SASEGT. The V gene lost 7 bases and the J gene lost 3 bases, with 13 bases spanning the gap. The CDR3 loop spans 14 amino acids.

This clone was recorded a few times. This chain connects TRBV15 to TRBJ1-2, with TRBD1 matching 7 bases. There are 16 residues in the CDR3. Germline-derived CDR1 and CDR2 are LNHNV and YYDKDF (reference sequence). Losses at the gene ends were 3 bases for V and 7 bases for J; bases not matched to a gene: 14. The CDR3 protein is CATSSRTGTVEGGYTF. DNA of the CDR3: TGTGCCACCAGCAGTCGAACCGGGACAGTGGAGGGTGGCTACACCTTC.

This clone was seen a few times. The chain uses TRBV5-6 and TRBJ2-1; D perhaps matches TRBD1 (6 bases). The ends were cut back, 0 bases at V and 5 bases at J, with 9 bases in the middle. This CDR3 comprises 14 residues. Germline values: CDR1 SGHDT, CDR2 YYEEEE. The chain's CDR3 is CASSLGTADNEQFF. CDR3 sequence (DNA): TGTGCCAGCAGCTTGGGGACAGCGGACAATGAGCAGTTCTTC.

This clone was observed a handful of times. V is TRBV19 and J is TRBJ2-2; 10 bases align to TRBD1. Germline V gives CDR1 LNHDA, CDR2 SQIVND (reference sequence). The CDR3 is 17 amino acids. With 1 base clipped from V and 3 bases from J, the junction kept 5 bases outside the gene matches. For the CDR3, the DNA is TGTGCCAGTAGTATAGGTGAAGGGACAGGGGACACCGGGGAGCTGTTTTTT. Amino acids: CASSIGEGTGDTGELFF.

The chain recombines TRBV28 with TRBJ2-1; 11 bases fit TRBD2. The germline CDR1 and CDR2 sequences are MDHEN and SYDVKM. This CDR3 contains 16 residues. Trimming took 5 bases from V and 9 from J; bases not matched to a gene: 12. CDR3 region: CASSPPTSGNRVEQFF. CDR3 coding DNA: TGTGCCAGCAGTCCCCCGACTAGCGGGAATAGAGTTGAGCAGTTCTTC.